This entry is about one TCR beta chain. The data were taken from a study of blood T cells in healthy people across ages. A J-beta primer mix and a sample-barcoded 5' primer were used in a second PCR of about 7 to 12 cycles. From each sample, at least 2.5 million paired-end reads containing CDR3 were obtained. TCRdb called the 5' RACE reads again in MiXCR, with one record for every CDR3 protein. The repertoire holds about 760,000 distinct CDR3 sequences, with 25% as singletons. This CDR3 contains 14 residues. V was clipped by 7 bases and J by 0 bases, with 12 bases between them. Germline values: CDR1 MNHEY, CDR2 SVGEGT. This same sample was also taken into another study, of T cells of mothers and their children. This second report adds: An overlap that was slightly higher, though non-significant, was seen in related mother-child pairs versus unrelated pairs.

The chain carries TRBV6-2 or TRBV6-3 and TRBJ2-5, with D unclear. The clonotype was recovered from a boy between 10 and 17 years old in good health. The sequencing input was blood. The CDR3 loop is CASKPPQYQETQYF. CDR3 nucleotides: TGTGCCAGCAAACCCCCGCAGTACCAAGAGACCCAGTACTTC.